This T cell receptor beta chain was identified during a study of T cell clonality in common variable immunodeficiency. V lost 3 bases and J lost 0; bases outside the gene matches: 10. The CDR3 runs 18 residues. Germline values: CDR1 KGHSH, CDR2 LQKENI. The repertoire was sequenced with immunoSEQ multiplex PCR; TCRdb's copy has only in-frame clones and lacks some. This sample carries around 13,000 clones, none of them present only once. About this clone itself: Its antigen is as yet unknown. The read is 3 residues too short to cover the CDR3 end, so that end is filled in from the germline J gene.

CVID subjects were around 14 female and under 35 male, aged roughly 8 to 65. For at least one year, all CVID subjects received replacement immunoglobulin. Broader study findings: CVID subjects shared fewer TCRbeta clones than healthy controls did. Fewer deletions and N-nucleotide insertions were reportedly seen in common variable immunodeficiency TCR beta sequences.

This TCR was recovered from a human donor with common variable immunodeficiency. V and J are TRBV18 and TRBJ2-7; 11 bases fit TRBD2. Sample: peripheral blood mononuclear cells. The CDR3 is CASSPWTASGGPSYEQYF. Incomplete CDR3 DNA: TGTGCCAGCTCACCCTGGACAGCTAGCGGGGGGCCCTCCTACGAG. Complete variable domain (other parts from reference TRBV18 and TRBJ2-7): NAGVMQNPRHLVRRRGQEARLRCSPMKGHSHVYWYRQLPEEGLKFMVYLQKENIIDESGMPKERFSAEFPKEGPSILRIQQVVRGDSAAYFCASSPWTASGGPSYEQYFGPGTRLTVT.